These T cell receptor beta chains were read from a single sample in a study of CD8 T cells in ankylosing spondylitis. MiXCR, run by TCRdb on the 5' RACE reads, gives a single entry per CDR3 protein. The sample shows about 200,000 distinct CDR3 sequences, 9.5% to 15% of them seen only once. Sequencing was done on a sample of blood, either unsorted or a sorted T cell fraction (not recorded which). The receptor set was obtained from a male donor with ankylosing spondylitis or in good health (not recorded which). The CDR3 runs from the conserved cysteine through the conserved F or W. The order of the fields is clone size, V gene, CDR3 protein. Clone size is given for some rows only: seen once, a few or many times, or a class if the clone is expanded.

clone size: few
V gene: TRBV11-3
CDR3 protein: CASSWRTDMNTEAFF

clone size: few
V gene: TRBV18
CDR3 protein: CASSPSNRPSGAQETQYF

clone size: .
V gene: TRBV20-1
CDR3 protein: CSARGGQSYEQYF

clone size: many
V gene: TRBV4-1
CDR3 protein: CASSQERVRGYTF

clone size: .
V gene: TRBV7-2
CDR3 protein: CASRYIAGASQETQYF

clone size: .
V gene: TRBV6-1
CDR3 protein: CASRRGQGWPDTQYF

clone size: .
V gene: TRBV5-1
CDR3 protein: CASSGVGTHNEQFF

clone size: .
V gene: TRBV29-1
CDR3 protein: CSLLSGSSYNEQFF

clone size: .
V gene: TRBV28
CDR3 protein: CASSRTANNQPQHF

clone size: few
V gene: TRBV6-1
CDR3 protein: CASSEAPRLAATYEQYF

clone size: .
V gene: TRBV7-9
CDR3 protein: CASSQGASYEQYF

clone size: many
V gene: TRBV12-3/TRBV12-4
CDR3 protein: CASSFEVTSANEQFF

clone size: few
V gene: TRBV15
CDR3 protein: CATSSRDHYEQYF

clone size: many
V gene: TRBV4-1
CDR3 protein: CASSVLGLNNEQFF

clone size: .
V gene: TRBV4-1
CDR3 protein: CASSHIAGGTYEQYF

clone size: few
V gene: TRBV20-1
CDR3 protein: CSARSLSSGLAGEFTYEQYF

clone size: few
V gene: TRBV18
CDR3 protein: CASSPDEGGYNEQFF

clone size: few
V gene: TRBV9
CDR3 protein: CASSVGDVLVTDTQYF

clone size: .
V gene: TRBV20-1
CDR3 protein: CSAITSFTGELFF

clone size: few
V gene: TRBV7-9
CDR3 protein: CASSWGGQGEGETQYF

clone size: .
V gene: TRBV6-1
CDR3 protein: CASSEALPGAGGYTF

clone size: .
V gene: TRBV5-8
CDR3 protein: CASSSSRDEVHEQFF

clone size: many
V gene: TRBV12-3/TRBV12-4
CDR3 protein: CASSPPRAPFSDIQYF

clone size: many
V gene: TRBV12-3/TRBV12-4
CDR3 protein: CASSLGQGNGYTF

clone size: few
V gene: TRBV6-1
CDR3 protein: CASPRDPEAFF

clone size: many
V gene: TRBV6-1
CDR3 protein: CASSLTGSGELFF

clone size: few
V gene: TRBV6-5
CDR3 protein: CASSYLPTYEQYF